The sequence of this T cell receptor (beta chain) was determined in a study of early T cells in non-severe SARS-CoV-2 infection. Whole-study context: Sequencing of bulk RNA from unsorted whole blood was done, without chain pairing. Study results and caveats: Anti-spike CD8 responses were favored in VDJdb matching, and private and CD4 specificities were missed.

Unique molecular identifiers were attached to individual cDNA molecules. TCRdb called the 5' RACE reads again in MiXCR, with one record for every CDR3 protein. Of fewer than 100,000 distinct CDR3 sequences in the sample, roughly 9.6% were seen once. Only a few counts were recorded for this clonotype. No antigen is known for it. Germline V gives CDR1 SEHNR, CDR2 FQNEAQ (reference sequence). This CDR3 spans 16 amino acids. V shed 5 bases, J shed 0 bases, and the junction held 7 bases outside the gene matches. The TCR originated in an adult who was a healthcare worker with PCR-confirmed SARS-CoV-2 infection or an uninfected control (not recorded which). The chain recombines TRBV7-9 with TRBJ1-3; the match to TRBD1 covers 7 bases. The sequenced sample consisted of whole blood. The CDR3 loop is CASSLPGQPSGNTIYF. In DNA, the CDR3 is TGTGCCAGCAGCCTTCCGGGACAGCCCTCTGGAAACACCATATATTTT.